The present T cell receptor (beta chain) was sequenced within a study of cytomegalovirus exposure and HLA in healthy donors. Study-wide findings and caveats: In a later analysis, productive TCRs from donors in an Asian-associated ancestry cluster reportedly carried fewer N-insertions than the cohort mean. Rare TCR sequences predominated, though certain public TCRs were found in many donors.

60 Vbeta and 13 Jbeta primers were used in PCR. Produced via immunoSEQ multiplex PCR; TCRdb's table is partial and in-frame only. Of 130,000 or so clones listed, approximately 84% are singletons. The CDR3 totals 12 residues. The V end was cut by 7 bases, the J end by 1 base, with 7 bases between. Germline V gene sequence: CDR1 SQVTM, CDR2 ANQGSEA. A note on this clone: Its antigen is not identified.

This receptor was taken from a woman between 18 and 29 years old in good health and CMV-seronegative. Sequencing was done on a sample of PBMCs. The chain uses TRBV29-1 and TRBJ2-2; D unclear. The CDR3 sequence is CSAELNTGELFF. The DNA for the CDR3 is TGCAGCGCGGAGCTGAACACCGGGGAGCTGTTTTTT.